These 18 T cell receptor beta chains share one sample of origin, sequenced in a study of blood T cell repertoires in COVID-19. Clones were read by immunoSEQ multiplex PCR, and TCRdb kept only the in-frame ones, dropping some. The repertoire holds over 110,000 clones, 81% seen once, with approximately 8% in the top ten. The sequenced sample consisted of peripheral blood. The receptors derive from a human donor in a cohort sampled during active COVID-19.

J is TRBJ2-7 and V is TRBV19; 7 bases fit TRBD1. V lost 3 bases and J lost 2; bases outside the gene matches: 4. The CDR3 consists of 14 residues. Germline V gene sequence: CDR1 LNHDA, CDR2 SQIVND (reference sequence). The CDR3 DNA is TGTGCCAGTAGTATTCACAGGGGAACCTACGAGCAGTACTTC. Encoded protein: CASSIHRGTYEQYF.

This sequence joins TRBV7-9 and TRBJ2-5; the D is unclear. Germline V CDR1 and CDR2: SEHNR, FQNEAQ (reference sequence). CDR3 length: 16 amino acids. V was pared by 1 base and J by 10 bases, with 22 bases between. The CDR3, as DNA: TGTGCCAGCAGCTTAGTGTCGGCGGCGCGGCCAGAAGACCAGTACTTC. Protein sequence: CASSLVSAARPEDQYF. Combining the CDR3 with reference TRBV7-9 and TRBJ2-5 gives the whole variable domain DTGVSQNPRHKITKRGQNVTFRCDPISEHNRLYWYRQTLGQGPEFLTYFQNEAQLEKSRLLSDRFSAERPKGSFSTLEIQRTEQGDSAMYLCASSLVSAARPEDQYFGPGTRLLVL.

A few counts support this clone. V gene TRBV19 combines with J gene TRBJ1-6, with D possibly matching TRBD1 (6 bases). With 6 bases removed from V and 0 bases from J, the gap between germline ends came to 15 bases. Germline CDR1 reads LNHDA; CDR2 reads SQIVND (reference sequence). CDR3 length equals 17 residues. As DNA, the CDR3 is TGTGCCAGTAGATCCGGGACACAAAGCTCCTATAATTCACCCCTCCACTTT. The encoded protein is CASRSGTQSSYNSPLHF. Looking up the rest from reference TRBV19 and TRBJ1-6 gives the full variable domain: DGGITQSPKYLFRKEGQNVTLSCEQNLNHDAMYWYRQDPGQGLRLIYYSQIVNDFQKGDIAEGYSVSREKKESFPLTVTSAQKNPTAFYLCASRSGTQSSYNSPLHFGNGTRLTVT.

This clone is a singleton in its sample. The V call is TRBV2, the J call TRBJ1-1; 7 bases line up with TRBD1. Germline CDR1 is SNHLY and CDR2 is FYNNEI. This CDR3 is 13 amino acids long. Trimming at V came to 8 bases and at J to 3 bases, leaving 6 bases not matched to a gene. CDR3 sequence (DNA): TGTGCCAGCTCGTTCGACAGGGACACTGAAGCTTTCTTT. Its protein product is CASSFDRDTEAFF.

The chain joins TRBV7-9 to TRBJ2-2; 9 nucleotides align to TRBD1. Germline V gene lookup returns CDR1 SEHNR and CDR2 FQNEAQ (reference sequence). The CDR3 is made up of 14 amino acids. The V segment lost 1 base and the J segment 8 bases; nucleotides outside the gene matches: 2. The CDR3 protein is CASSLEGQGGELFF. The CDR3 coding sequence is TGTGCCAGCAGCTTAGAAGGACAGGGGGGGGAGCTGTTTTTT.

This chain connects TRBV5-1 to TRBJ2-3, with 9 bases that match TRBD2. The CDR3 is made up of 14 amino acids. Germline assignment: CDR1 SGHRS and CDR2 YFSETQ. Trimming cost V 4 bases and J 5 bases; bases outside gene matches: 5. CDR3 in DNA: TGCGCCAGCAGCCCGGAACTAGCGGGAGATACGCAGTATTTT. Translation: CASSPELAGDTQYF.

The V and J genes are TRBV5-5 and TRBJ2-7; D remains ambiguous. The CDR3 sequence is 14 residues long. Trimming shortened V by 4 bases and J by 6 bases, and 17 bases separated the two germline ends. Germline values: CDR1 SGHKS, CDR2 YYEKEE (reference sequence). DNA for the CDR3: TGTGCCAGCAGCGGCCCATTAACCTCCGCCGAGCAGTACTTC. This gives the protein CASSGPLTSAEQYF.

The CDR3 loop reads CASSQGLAGPSSYEQYF. The CDR3 DNA sequence: TGCGCCAGCAGCCAAGGACTAGCGGGCCCGAGCTCCTACGAGCAGTACTTC. The chain employs TRBV4-3 and TRBJ2-7; 10 bases map to TRBD2. The V gene's germline CDR1 is LGHNA and CDR2 YSLEER. After removal of 1 base from V and 0 bases from J, the junction contained 6 bases not matched to a gene. The CDR3 loop spans 17 amino acids.

The chain links TRBV5-1 to TRBJ2-7; 7 positions agree with TRBD1. In germline, CDR1 is SGHRS, CDR2 YFSETQ. V lost 3 bases and J lost 7; bases outside the gene matches: 10. CDR3 size: 14 residues. CDR3 sequence (DNA): TGCGCCAGCAGCTCCGGGACAGCCGTTAGGGAGCAGTACTTC. Its protein product is CASSSGTAVREQYF.

This chain connects TRBV28 to TRBJ2-7, with 13 bases aligning to TRBD2. This CDR3 is built from 15 residues. V lost 6 bases, J lost 3 bases, and 5 bases stayed unmatched. Germline-derived CDR1 and CDR2 are MDHEN and SYDVKM. Written as DNA, the CDR3 is TGTGCCAGCAGACAAAGGACTAGCGGGGGCTACGAGCAGTACTTC. Translation: CASRQRTSGGYEQYF. The full variable domain, its missing parts supplied by reference TRBV28 and TRBJ2-7, is DVKVTQSSRYLVKRTGEKVFLECVQDMDHENMFWYRQDPGLGLRLIYFSYDVKMKEKGDIPEGYSVSREKKERFSLILESASTNQTSMYLCASRQRTSGGYEQYFGPGTRLTVT.

This chain joins TRBV12-5 and TRBJ1-1; D ambiguous. CDR1 is LGHNT and CDR2 is FRNRAP in the germline V gene. V shed 4 bases and J shed 4 bases, with 13 bases lying between them. CDR3 length: 14 amino acids. The CDR3 spells CASGSSPGLTEAFF. As DNA, the CDR3 is TGTGCTAGTGGTTCCTCCCCCGGACTCACTGAAGCTTTCTTT.

The gene calls are TRBV27 and TRBJ1-6, with 7 bases that match TRBD1. Looked up from germline, CDR1 is MNHEY and CDR2 is SMNVEV (reference sequence). After removal of 2 bases from V and 10 bases from J, the junction contained 8 bases not matched to a gene. The CDR3 runs 15 residues. CDR3 in DNA: TGTGCCAGCAGTTTACGGCCCAGGGGGGTCTCACCCCTCCACTTT. Translation: CASSLRPRGVSPLHF.

The rearrangement links TRBV7-3 to TRBJ2-7; weak D call: TRBD1 (5 bases). Trimming cost V 6 bases and J 3 bases, with 15 bases left between them. The length of the CDR3 is 14 residues. Germline CDR1 is SGHTA and CDR2 is FQGTGA. In DNA, the CDR3 is TGTGCCAGCAGGCACGACAGAAGCCTCTACGAGCAGTACTTC. It encodes CASRHDRSLYEQYF. The complete variable domain, with remaining parts taken from reference TRBV7-3 and TRBJ2-7, reads GAGVSQTPSNKVTEKGKYVELRCDPISGHTALYWYRQSLGQGPEFLIYFQGTGAADDSGLPNDRFFAVRPEGSVSTLKIQRTERGDSAVYLCASRHDRSLYEQYFGPGTRLTVT.

The rearrangement joins TRBV7-9 to TRBJ1-5, with TRBD1 identical over 9 bases. J gave up 5 bases and V 1 base, and 12 bases lay outside the gene matches. CDR1 SEHNR and CDR2 FQNEAQ come from the germline V gene (reference sequence). There are 18 residues in the CDR3. The CDR3 coding sequence is TGTGCCAGCAGCTTAGGGCGGGGCCGGGACAGGGTTGATCAGCCCCAGCATTTT. It encodes CASSLGRGRDRVDQPQHF.

This rearrangement joins TRBV19 to TRBJ2-2; weak D call: TRBD1 (6 bases). From germline, CDR1 is LNHDA and CDR2 SQIVND (reference sequence). The CDR3 has 15 residues. V was pared by 2 bases and J by 8 bases, with 15 bases between. CDR3 amino acids: CASSIQQGFGGELFF. As DNA, the CDR3 is TGTGCCAGTAGTATACAACAGGGTTTCGGTGGGGAGCTGTTTTTT.

The chain links TRBV18 to TRBJ1-4; D is possibly TRBD1 (6 bases). Trimming cost V 5 bases and J 4 bases, with 8 bases left between them. Germline V CDR1 and CDR2: KGHSH, LQKENI. The CDR3 contains 13 residues. CDR3: CASSSGVNEKLFF. The CDR3 nucleotides are TGTGCCAGCTCATCAGGGGTTAATGAAAAACTGTTTTTT. Combining the CDR3 with reference TRBV18 and TRBJ1-4 gives the whole variable domain NAGVMQNPRHLVRRRGQEARLRCSPMKGHSHVYWYRQLPEEGLKFMVYLQKENIIDESGMPKERFSAEFPKEGPSILRIQQVVRGDSAAYFCASSSGVNEKLFFGSGTQLSVL.

In regard to this clone: The sample contains more than one DNA sequence encoding this CDR3. The chain has TRBV7-9 and TRBJ2-7; D gene unclear. The V end was cut by 5 bases, the J end by 3 bases, with 5 bases between. Germline V gene data show CDR1 as SEHNR and CDR2 as FQNEAQ (reference sequence). The length of the CDR3 is 11 residues. This chain's CDR3 is CASSINYEQYF. CDR3 coding DNA: TGTGCCAGCAGCATTAACTACGAGCAGTACTTC.

This chain joins TRBV6-1 and TRBJ2-5; TRBD2 matches at 8 bases. The J segment lost 3 bases and the V segment lost 3 bases, leaving 3 bases of the junction unmatched. Germline CDR1 is MNHNS and CDR2 is SASEGT. There are 14 residues in the CDR3. The CDR3 sequence: CASSEGLVEETQYF. The CDR3 region has the DNA TGTGCCAGCAGTGAGGGACTAGTAGAAGAGACCCAGTACTTC.